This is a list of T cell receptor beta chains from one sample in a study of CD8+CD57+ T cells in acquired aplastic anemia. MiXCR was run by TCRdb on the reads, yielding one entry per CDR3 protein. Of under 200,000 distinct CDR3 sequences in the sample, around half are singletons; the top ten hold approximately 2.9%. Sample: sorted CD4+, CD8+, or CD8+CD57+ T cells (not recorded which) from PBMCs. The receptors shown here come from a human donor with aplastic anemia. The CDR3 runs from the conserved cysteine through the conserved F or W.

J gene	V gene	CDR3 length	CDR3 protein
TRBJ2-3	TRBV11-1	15	CASSYSGGQRDTQYF
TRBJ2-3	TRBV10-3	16	CAISEWSGYGTDTQYF
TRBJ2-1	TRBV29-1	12	CSVADRGNEQFF
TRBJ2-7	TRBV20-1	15	CSAPVPGGPSYEQYF
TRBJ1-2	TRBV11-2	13	CASSLVRVEGYTF
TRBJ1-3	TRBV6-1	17	CASTTLGRQVQGNTIYF
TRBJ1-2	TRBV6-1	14	CASSAKGGADGYTF
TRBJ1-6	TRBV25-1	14	CASSLGQAGSPLHF
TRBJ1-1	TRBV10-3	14	CAISDGRQNTEAFF
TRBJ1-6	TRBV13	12	CASADSDSPLHF
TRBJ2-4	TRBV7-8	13	CASSWTGQGTRYF
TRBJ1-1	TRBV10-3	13	CAITQTENTEAFF
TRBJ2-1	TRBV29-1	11	CSVILLGQQFF
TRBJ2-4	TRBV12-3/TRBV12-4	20	CASSLARSGRANGAKNIQYF
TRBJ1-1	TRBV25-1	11	CASIGHTEAFF
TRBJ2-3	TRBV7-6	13	CASSFGPADTQYF
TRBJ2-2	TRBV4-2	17	CASSPPTSPSRTGELFF
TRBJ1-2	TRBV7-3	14	CASSLQDWYYGYTF
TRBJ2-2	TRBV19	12	CASNLNTGELFF
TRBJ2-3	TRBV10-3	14	CAISTREDTDTQYF
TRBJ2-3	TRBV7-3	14	CASSSSGSQDTQYF
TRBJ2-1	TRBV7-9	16	CASSPFGSSSYNEQFF
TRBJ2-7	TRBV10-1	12	CARGTGVGEQYF
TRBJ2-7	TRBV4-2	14	CASSQSGSRYEQYF
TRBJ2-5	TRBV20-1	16	CSARGQGLAGAKTQYF
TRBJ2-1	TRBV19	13	CASSWGGPGEQFF
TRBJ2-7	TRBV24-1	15	CATSDPGLAAEGQYF
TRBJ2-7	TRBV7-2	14	CASSPTDRVREQYF
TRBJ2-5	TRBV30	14	CAWRQGLAAETQYF
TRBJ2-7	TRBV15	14	CATSRRPPRDEQYF
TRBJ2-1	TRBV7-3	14	CASSPGTSGHEQFF
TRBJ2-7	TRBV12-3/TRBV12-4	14	CASSPGLARYEQYF
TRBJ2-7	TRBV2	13	CASSIGQGYEQYF
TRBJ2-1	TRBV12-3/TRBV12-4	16	CASSLAGGPSYNEQFF
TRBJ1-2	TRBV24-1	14	CATSEVGPFGGYTF
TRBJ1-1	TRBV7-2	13	CASSQGRATEAFF
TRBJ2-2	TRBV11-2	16	CASSLRQGKDTGELFF
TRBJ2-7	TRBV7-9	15	CASSPPGGRAGEQYF
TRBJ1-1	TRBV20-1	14	CSARQGAQDTEAFF
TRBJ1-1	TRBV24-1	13	CATRQLRNTEALF
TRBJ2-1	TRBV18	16	CASSQELDRPYNEQFF
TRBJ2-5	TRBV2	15	CASSEIKGPQETQYF
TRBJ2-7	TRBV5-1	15	CASSPQQGLSYEQYF
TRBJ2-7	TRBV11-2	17	CASSPYVAGGPSYEQYF
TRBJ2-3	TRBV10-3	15	CATRPGGSPTDTQYF
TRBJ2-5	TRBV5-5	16	CASSQGLAGGIETQYF
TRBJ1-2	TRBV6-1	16	CASSEALLGTGEGYTF
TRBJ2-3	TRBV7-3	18	CASSLMASGRAVGDTQYF
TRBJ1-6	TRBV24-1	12	CATSDAGSPLHF
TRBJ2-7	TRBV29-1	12	CSVGVSSYEQYF
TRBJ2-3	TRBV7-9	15	CASSSIRGTTDTQYF
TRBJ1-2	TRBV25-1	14	CASSEATGRYGYTF
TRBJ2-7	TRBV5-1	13	CASSLWTGAEQYF
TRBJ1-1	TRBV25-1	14	CASPGQGVRTEAFF
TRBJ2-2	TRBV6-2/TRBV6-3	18	CASSYAFGTSEQTGELFF
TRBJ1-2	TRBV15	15	CATSGGTVSNYGYTF
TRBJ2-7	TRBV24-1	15	CATSGGTGPSYEQYF
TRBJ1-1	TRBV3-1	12	CASSHSLTEAFF
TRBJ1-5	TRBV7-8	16	CAGKIDGYGSNQPQHF